Below, one TCR beta chain is given with its context. This entry belongs to a study of blood T cell repertoires in COVID-19. As for the study in general: PBMCs, B-cell-depleted T cells, or T cells were the source of the cDNA or gDNA that made up the material.

Profiling relied on immunoSEQ multiplex PCR, and the TCRdb table lists in-frame clones only, not all of them. Of some 170,000 clones in the sample, approximately 82% are singletons; the top ten hold 13% to 15%. CDR1 is SGDLS and CDR2 is YYNGEE in the germline V gene. Between the trimmed V and J ends, which lost 0 bases and 0 bases, there was a span of 8 bases. This CDR3 comprises 15 residues. This clonotype originated in a man aged 45-60 years who had recovered from COVID-19. V usage is TRBV9 and J usage is TRBJ2-3; no definite D call. Material for sequencing was PBMCs or T cells enriched from blood (not recorded which). The CDR3, as DNA: TGTGCCAGCAGCGTAGTGGCGGAGAGCACAGATACGCAGTATTTT. It yields the protein CASSVVAESTDTQYF.